This passage covers 14 T cell receptor beta chains from one sample sequenced in a study of blood T cell repertoires in COVID-19. Produced via immunoSEQ multiplex PCR; TCRdb's table is partial and in-frame only. The table lists over 250,000 clones, roughly 91% of them singletons. The specimen sequenced was PBMCs or T cells enriched from blood (not recorded which). The receptor source for this set is a woman aged 60-70 years who had recovered from COVID-19.

The V gene is TRBV19, the J gene TRBJ1-2; D remains ambiguous. Trimming took 5 bases from V and 4 from J, leaving 26 bases between them. Germline loops: CDR1 LNHDA, CDR2 SQIVND (reference sequence). The CDR3 has 18 amino acids. The CDR3 is CASSSSLRGVGSRYGYTF. CDR3 DNA: TGTGCCAGTAGTTCCTCGTTGCGGGGAGTCGGGAGTCGCTATGGCTACACCTTC.

The chain links TRBV7-3 to TRBJ2-2; TRBD2 aligns across 7 bases. Germline values: CDR1 SGHTA, CDR2 FQGTGA. The CDR3 extends over 16 amino acids. V was pared by 0 bases and J by 5 bases, with 6 bases of the junction left unmatched. CDR3 region: CASSLTGAGITGELFF. CDR3 DNA: TGTGCCAGCAGCTTAACAGGAGCGGGAATTACCGGGGAGCTGTTTTTT.

The chain joins TRBV10-2 to TRBJ1-2; a weak D match, TRBD1 (6 bases). From germline, CDR1 is WSHSY and CDR2 SAAADI. V lost 6 bases to trimming and J lost 2 bases, with 13 bases between them. The CDR3 extends over 14 amino acids. This CDR3 reads CASRGDTRNYGYTF. CDR3 nucleotides: TGCGCCAGCAGGGGGGACACGCGAAACTATGGCTACACCTTC.

V usage is TRBV6-2 or TRBV6-3 and J usage is TRBJ1-1, with 7 nucleotides matching TRBD1. The CDR3 covers 16 residues. Per the germline V gene, CDR1 is MNHEY and CDR2 is SVGEGT. V lost 5 bases, J lost 3 bases, and 12 bases stayed unmatched. CDR3 bases: TGTGCCAGCAGTACCCGACAGGGTGGAATGGACACTGAAGCTTTCTTT. It encodes CASSTRQGGMDTEAFF.

The chain couples TRBV28 to TRBJ2-1, with D tentatively TRBD1 (8 bases). Per the germline V gene, CDR1 is MDHEN and CDR2 is SYDVKM. V lost 6 bases to trimming and J lost 7 bases, with 16 bases between them. The CDR3 is 14 amino acids. Here the CDR3 reads CASRYRGGWNEQFF. CDR3 in DNA: TGTGCCAGCAGATACAGGGGGGGATGGAATGAGCAGTTCTTC. The full variable domain, in which reference TRBV28 and TRBJ2-1 provide the parts outside the CDR3, is DVKVTQSSRYLVKRTGEKVFLECVQDMDHENMFWYRQDPGLGLRLIYFSYDVKMKEKGDIPEGYSVSREKKERFSLILESASTNQTSMYLCASRYRGGWNEQFFGPGTRLTVL.

This chain joins TRBV9 and TRBJ1-2, with TRBD1 matching 8 bases. CDR1 is SGDLS, CDR2 YYNGEE, per germline. The CDR3 totals 16 residues. The junction had 11 bases not matched to a gene; V was cut back by 3 bases and J by 4 bases. The CDR3 DNA sequence: TGTGCCAGCAGCGCGGACAGGGCCGACCTAGGCTATGGCTACACCTTC. As protein: CASSADRADLGYGYTF.

V is TRBV12-3 or TRBV12-4 and J is TRBJ2-7, with TRBD1 as a possible D gene (6 bases). The V and J ends lost 4 bases and 3 bases respectively, with 10 bases between them. The CDR3 loop spans 13 amino acids. The CDR3 nucleotides are TGTGCCAGCAGTTCCGACAGGTTCTACGAGCAGTACTTC. It specifies CASSSDRFYEQYF.

The chain joins TRBV28 to TRBJ1-1; TRBD1 matches 10 bases. Per the germline V gene, CDR1 is MDHEN and CDR2 is SYDVKM. With V trimmed by 10 bases and J by 4 bases, 12 bases remained unmatched. This CDR3 contains 15 residues. The CDR3 DNA follows: TGTGCCACCGTCCCGGGACAGGGGTTGGGCACTGAAGCTTTCTTT. Translation gives CATVPGQGLGTEAFF. Variable domain in full (rest from reference TRBV28 and TRBJ1-1): DVKVTQSSRYLVKRTGEKVFLECVQDMDHENMFWYRQDPGLGLRLIYFSYDVKMKEKGDIPEGYSVSREKKERFSLILESASTNQTSMYLCATVPGQGLGTEAFFGQGTRLTVV.

This chain connects TRBV5-1 to TRBJ1-1; weak D call: TRBD1 (5 bases). The CDR3 totals 13 residues. V lost 7 bases to trimming and J lost 8 bases, with 18 bases between them. In germline, CDR1 is SGHRS, CDR2 YFSETQ. The chain's CDR3 is CASLPETGGEAFF. DNA of the CDR3: TGCGCCAGCCTTCCAGAGACTGGGGGGGAAGCTTTCTTT.

The CDR3 DNA reads TGTGCCAGTAGTACAGACTACTACGAGCAGTACTTC. Residues: CASSTDYYEQYF. The V and J genes are TRBV19 and TRBJ2-7; D is perhaps TRBD2 (5 bases). Germline V gene lookup returns CDR1 LNHDA and CDR2 SQIVND (reference sequence). V lost 4 bases and J lost 3, with 7 bases in between. This CDR3 is built from 12 residues.

The chain couples TRBV18 to TRBJ2-5; 8 positions match TRBD2. The CDR3 consists of 14 residues. CDR1 is KGHSH and CDR2 is LQKENI in the germline V gene. V shed 2 bases, J shed 4 bases, and the junction held 3 bases outside the gene matches. The CDR3 reads CASSPSLAGETQYF. In nucleotides, the CDR3 is TGTGCCAGCTCACCAAGCCTAGCGGGAGAGACCCAGTACTTC.

The CDR3 loop is CASSPGDRGRIGYTF. In DNA, the CDR3 is TGTGCCAGCTCACCGGGGGACAGGGGAAGGATAGGCTACACCTTC. The rearrangement links TRBV18 to TRBJ1-2; 10 bases agree with TRBD1. Germline V gene sequence: CDR1 KGHSH, CDR2 LQKENI. Unmatched junction bases numbered 9, after V lost 3 bases and J lost 8 bases. The CDR3 extends over 15 amino acids.

V usage is TRBV7-9 and J usage is TRBJ2-7; D is perhaps TRBD1 (6 bases). Germline CDR1 reads SEHNR; CDR2 reads FQNEAQ (reference sequence). The CDR3 loop spans 14 amino acids. Trimming removed 1 base at V and 2 bases at J, with 9 bases between. CDR3: CASSLGQATYEQYF. In DNA, the CDR3 is TGTGCCAGCAGCTTAGGACAGGCTACCTACGAGCAGTACTTC. Looking up the rest from reference TRBV7-9 and TRBJ2-7 gives the full variable domain: DTGVSQNPRHKITKRGQNVTFRCDPISEHNRLYWYRQTLGQGPEFLTYFQNEAQLEKSRLLSDRFSAERPKGSFSTLEIQRTEQGDSAMYLCASSLGQATYEQYFGPGTRLTVT.

This clone was picked up one time. The chain employs TRBV19 and TRBJ2-1; 8 nucleotides agree with TRBD2. Germline V lookup: CDR1 LNHDA, CDR2 SQIVND (reference sequence). The CDR3 spans 14 residues. The ends lost 8 bases at V and 9 bases at J; junction bases unmatched: 12. The CDR3 bases are TGTGCCAGTTCCAACACGGGGGGGCAGGGTGAGCAGTTCTTC. Protein: CASSNTGGQGEQFF.